This TCR beta chain was sequenced during a study of T cells expressing NK-cell markers. CDR1 and CDR2 from the germline V gene are LNHNV and YYDKDF (reference sequence). The CDR3 is 16 amino acids. From the 5' RACE reads, TCRdb lists one entry per CDR3 protein and no DNA. The sample is made up of hundreds of thousands of distinct CDR3 sequences, and the top ten hold roughly 5.5% of it. This chain joins TRBV15 and TRBJ2-7; lacking DNA, the TRBD1 call made by TCRdb goes unchecked. The TCR comes from a man between 18 and 69 years old in good health. The sample was blood T cells: a sorted CD56 or NKG2C T cell subset, CD4+ or CD8+ T cells, or bulk PBMC T cells (not recorded which). CDR3 sequence: CATSRARDTSSYEQYF.